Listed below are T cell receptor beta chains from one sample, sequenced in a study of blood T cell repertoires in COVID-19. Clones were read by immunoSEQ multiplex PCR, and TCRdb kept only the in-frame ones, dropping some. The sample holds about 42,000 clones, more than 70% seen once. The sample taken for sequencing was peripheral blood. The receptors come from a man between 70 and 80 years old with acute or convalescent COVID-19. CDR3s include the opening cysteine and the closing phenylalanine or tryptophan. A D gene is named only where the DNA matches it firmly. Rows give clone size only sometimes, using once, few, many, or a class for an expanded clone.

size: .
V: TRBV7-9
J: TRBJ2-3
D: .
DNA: TGTGCCAGCAGCTTTACAGGATCTAGCACAGATACGCAGTATTTT
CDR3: CASSFTGSSTDTQYF

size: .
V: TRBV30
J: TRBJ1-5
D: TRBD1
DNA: TGTGCCTGGAGGGCCCGGACAGGGATAAATCAGCCCCAGCATTTT
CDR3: CAWRARTGINQPQHF

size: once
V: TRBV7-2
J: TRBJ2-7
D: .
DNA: TGTGCCAGCAGCTTAGGGGGCGGGACCAGCTCCTACGAGCAGTACTTC
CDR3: CASSLGGGTSSYEQYF

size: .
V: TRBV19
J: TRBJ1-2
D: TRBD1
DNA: TGTGCCAGTAGTCCCGGGACAGACTATGGCTACACCTTC
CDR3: CASSPGTDYGYTF

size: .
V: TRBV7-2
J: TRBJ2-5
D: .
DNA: TGTGCCAGCAGCTTCCTGGGCCTCAGGGGCCTCCAAGAGACCCAGTACTTC
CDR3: CASSFLGLRGLQETQYF

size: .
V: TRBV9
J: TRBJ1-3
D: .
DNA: TGTGCCAGCAGCGACCGGAGCGGGGGAAACACCATATATTTT
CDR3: CASSDRSGGNTIYF

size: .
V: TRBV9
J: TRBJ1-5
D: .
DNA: TGTGCCAGCAGCGCAGGGGTTTCTGGTCAGCCCCAGCATTTT
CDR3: CASSAGVSGQPQHF

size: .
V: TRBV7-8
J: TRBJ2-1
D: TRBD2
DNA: TGTGCCAGCAGCGCTAGCGGGGGGGCCCACAATGAGCAGTTCTTC
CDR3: CASSASGGAHNEQFF

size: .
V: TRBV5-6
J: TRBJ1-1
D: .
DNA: TGTGCCAGCAGCTTGGCCAGACAGAACACTGAAGCTTTCTTT
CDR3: CASSLARQNTEAFF

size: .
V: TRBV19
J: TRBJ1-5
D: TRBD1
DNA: TGTGCCAGTACTGCCACAGGGGGAGGTCAGCCCCAGCATTTT
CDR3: CASTATGGGQPQHF

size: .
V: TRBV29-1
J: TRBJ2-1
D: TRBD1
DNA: TGCAGCGTTCGAGGGGGCCGGCAGTTCTTC
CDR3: CSVRGGRQFF

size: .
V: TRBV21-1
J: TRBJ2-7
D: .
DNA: TGTGCCAGCGGGCCATTGAGGGACACGGATTACGAGCAGTACTTC
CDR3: CASGPLRDTDYEQYF

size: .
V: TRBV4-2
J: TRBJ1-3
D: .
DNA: TGTGCCAGCAGCCAGACGGACAGCGCCATATATTTT
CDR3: CASSQTDSAIYF

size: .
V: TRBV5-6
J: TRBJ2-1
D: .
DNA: TGTGCCAGCAGCCTGGGGGGCACTAGCCCCGACAATGAGCAGTTCTTC
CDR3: CASSLGGTSPDNEQFF

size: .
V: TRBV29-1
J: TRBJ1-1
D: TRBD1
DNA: TGCAGTACCGGGACAGGTAGTACTGAAGCTTTCTTT
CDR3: CSTGTGSTEAFF

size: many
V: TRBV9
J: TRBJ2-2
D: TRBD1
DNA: TGTGCCAGCAGCGCGGGACAGGGAATCGGGGAGCTGTTTTTT
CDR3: CASSAGQGIGELFF

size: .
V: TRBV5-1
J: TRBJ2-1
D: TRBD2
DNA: TGCGCCAGCAGCTTGGAGTTTGCGGGAGTCACTGAGCAGTTCTTC
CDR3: CASSLEFAGVTEQFF

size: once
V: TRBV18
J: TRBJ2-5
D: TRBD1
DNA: TGTGCCAGCTCAAACGGACAGGGGAAAGAGACCCAGTACTTC
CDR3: CASSNGQGKETQYF

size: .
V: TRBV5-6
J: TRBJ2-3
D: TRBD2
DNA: TGTGCCAGCAGCTTGGGACTAGCGGCGGATTTT
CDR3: CASSLGLAADF

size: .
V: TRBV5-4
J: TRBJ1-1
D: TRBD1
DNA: TGTGCCAGCAGCTCTCCGACAGGGGCGGACACTGAAGCTTTCTTT
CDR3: CASSSPTGADTEAFF

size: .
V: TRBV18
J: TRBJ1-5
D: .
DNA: TGTGCCAGCTCACCAGACAGGTATAGCAATCAGCCCCAGCATTTT
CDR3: CASSPDRYSNQPQHF

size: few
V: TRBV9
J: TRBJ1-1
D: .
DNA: TGTGCCAGCAGCGTTCGGAGAAACACTGAAGCTTTCTTT
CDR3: CASSVRRNTEAFF